The present entry profiles one T cell receptor (beta chain) with its context. Sorted subsets were amplified in replicate PCRs using around 0.2 ug DNA, about 30,000 T cell genomes. As originally analysed: Filtering differed because ImmunoSEQ produced junction-only sequences that carried no quality scores. Libraries were prepared by immunoSEQ multiplex PCR; TCRdb keeps only in-frame clonotypes and omits some of them. V and J calls and clone size come straight from that table; D and trimming were deduced from the DNA. The table has 900,000 to 1,200,000 clones, approximately 80% seen once; the top ten hold under 0.8%. This sample was taken from a study of shared clonotypes between healthy human individuals. Study background: Each donor had three CD4 naive, three CD4 memory, two CD8 naive and one CD8 memory plate.

V lost 6 bases and J lost 4, with 15 bases in between. The CDR3 loop spans 14 amino acids. Per the germline V gene, CDR1 is MNHNS and CDR2 is SASEGT. From CD4+ cells came CD45RA+ naive and CD45RA-negative memory subsets. The V call is TRBV6-1, the J call TRBJ2-5; D is possibly TRBD1 (6 bases). The sample comprised memory CD4+ T cells from PBMCs. Subset specified: CD45RA-negative fraction. The clonotype originates from a man aged 18 to 29 in good health. Some clones in this sample may be carry-over from other donors' samples. CDR3: CASRQQGIRETQYF. The CDR3 DNA follows: TGTGCCAGCAGACAACAGGGTATACGAGAGACCCAGTACTTC.